A single sample is the source of the 9 T cell receptor beta chains below, sequenced in a study of long-term antiretroviral therapy in people with HIV. This was the immunoSEQ v3.0 assay at survey level. The method was immunoSEQ multiplex PCR; TCRdb's version includes in-frame clones alone and lacks a portion of them. The profile shows some 30,000 clones, approximately 90% of them singletons. The sample in question was unsorted PBMCs, obtained about 5.5 years after starting antiretroviral therapy. These TCRs come from a middle-aged woman with HIV.

This clone occurred a few times. The chain joins TRBV7-9 to TRBJ1-6, with a weak D call TRBD1 (6 bases). The CDR3 loop spans 15 amino acids. V lost 5 bases to trimming and J lost 9 bases, with 17 bases between them. The germline V gene has CDR1 SEHNR and CDR2 FQNEAQ (reference sequence). The CDR3 is CASSPRGDSGSPLHF. CDR3 DNA: TGTGCCAGCAGCCCAAGGGGGGACTCGGGTTCACCCCTCCACTTT.

The chain uses TRBV5-1 and TRBJ2-6; D unclear. V lost 0 bases and J lost 4, with 8 bases in between. Germline lookup yields CDR1 SGHRS and CDR2 YFSETQ. The CDR3 has 15 residues. CDR3 sequence: CASSLDRAGANVLTF. CDR3 sequence (DNA): TGCGCCAGCAGCTTGGACAGAGCCGGGGCCAACGTCCTGACTTTC.

The chain joins TRBV29-1 to TRBJ1-2; a possible D gene is TRBD1 (5 bases). Germline CDR1 and CDR2: SQVTM and ANQGSEA. V was clipped by 2 bases and J by 4 bases, with 5 bases between them. This CDR3 comprises 11 residues. CDR3 DNA sequence: TGCAGCGTTGAACAGGGCTATGGCTACACCTTC. Translating it yields CSVEQGYGYTF.

The chain carries TRBV6-1 and TRBJ1-1; TRBD1 might be the D (6 bases). From germline, CDR1 is MNHNS and CDR2 SASEGT. Trimming removed 4 bases from V and 0 bases from J, with 12 bases in between. CDR3 size: 15 residues. CDR3 sequence reads: CASSVWTALNTEAFF. The CDR3 bases are TGTGCCAGCAGTGTTTGGACAGCGCTGAACACTGAAGCTTTCTTT.

The rearrangement uses TRBV5-1 and TRBJ1-3; D uncertain. The V gene's germline CDR1 is SGHRS and CDR2 YFSETQ. The CDR3 runs 14 residues. The V end was cut by 3 bases, the J end by 4 bases, with 11 bases between. CDR3 sequence (DNA): TGCGCCAGCAGCTCCCCAAAGGACGGAAACACCATATATTTT. Its translation: CASSSPKDGNTIYF.

CDR3 DNA: TGTGCCAGCAGTTACCTTAGGACAGGGGGCGGCTATGGCTACACCTTC. Translation gives CASSYLRTGGGYGYTF. The chain links TRBV6-5 to TRBJ1-2; TRBD1 matches at 11 bases. The length of the CDR3 is 16 residues. The germline gives CDR1 MNHEY, CDR2 SVGAGI. Trimming took 2 bases from V and 4 from J; bases not matched to a gene: 6.

This chain uses TRBV29-1 with TRBJ1-1; tentative D call: TRBD1 (5 bases). The germline V gene encodes CDR1 SQVTM and CDR2 ANQGSEA. V lost 4 bases to trimming and J lost 1 base, with 10 bases between them. The CDR3 runs 13 residues. CDR3 sequence (DNA): TGCAGCGTTGGGGGCCCCTCGAACACTGAAGCTTTCTTT. This translates into CSVGGPSNTEAFF. Based on the CDR3 plus reference TRBV29-1 and TRBJ1-1, the full variable domain is SAVISQKPSRDICQRGTSLTIQCQVDSQVTMMFWYRQQPGQSLTLIATANQGSEATYESGFVIDKFPISRPNLTFSTLTVSNMSPEDSSIYLCSVGGPSNTEAFFGQGTRLTVV.

DNA of the CDR3: TGCGCCAGCAGCTTGGGGCCGGGACAGGGGACGGTCACTGAAGCTTTCTTT. Protein sequence: CASSLGPGQGTVTEAFF. The V gene is TRBV5-1, the J gene TRBJ1-1; TRBD1 aligns across 10 bases. J gave up 4 bases and V 0 bases, and 9 bases lay outside the gene matches. The CDR3 length is 17 residues. In germline, CDR1 is SGHRS, CDR2 YFSETQ.

This clone was seen just once. This chain uses TRBV7-9 with TRBJ2-3, with D maybe TRBD2 (7 bases). Deletions cut 5 bases from V and 1 base from J, with 16 bases between. The length of the CDR3 is 16 residues. Looked up from germline, CDR1 is SEHNR and CDR2 is FQNEAQ (reference sequence). CDR3 protein: CASSQREGGGTDTQYF. CDR3 bases: TGTGCCAGCAGCCAGCGCGAGGGGGGGGGCACAGATACGCAGTATTTT.